This T cell receptor (beta chain) was sequenced during a study of T cell responses to AZD1222 COVID-19 vaccine. Study at large: Pooling covered second doses at about 4 or about 12 weeks.

The method was immunoSEQ multiplex PCR; TCRdb's version includes in-frame clones alone and lacks a portion of them. The table lists 90,000 to 150,000 clones, 80% to 90% of them singletons. Notes on the study in general: Donors skewed white British and female; clonal diversity was possibly underestimated.

With regard to this clone: Antigen specificity is unknown. Other nucleotide sequences from this sample produce the same CDR3.

The receptor was isolated from an adult in good health. The specimen was peripheral blood, collected on day 0 of AZD1222 vaccination.

CDR3 protein: CASSQDRGSGQETQYF. DNA of the CDR3: TGTGCCAGCAGCCAAGATCGGGGTAGCGGACAAGAGACCCAGTACTTC. The gene calls are TRBV4-2 and TRBJ2-5; possibly TRBD2 for D (6 bases). Germline CDR1 is LGHNA and CDR2 is YNFKEQ. The CDR3 consists of 16 residues. V was cut by 0 bases and J by 2 bases, with 13 bases left in between.